This is a list of T cell receptor beta chains from one sample in a study of blood T cell repertoires in COVID-19. Sequenced by immunoSEQ multiplex PCR; TCRdb stores in-frame clones only, minus some. The profile shows approximately 210,000 clones, around 86% of them singletons. The sample consisted of peripheral blood. The receptors here all came from a man younger than 40 who had recovered from COVID-19. The CDR3 runs from the conserved cysteine through the conserved F or W. The D gene is left open where the match is weak. Clone size is shown for a subset of rows, as once, few, many or a class of expanded clone.

V gene: TRBV7-9; D gene: TRBD1; J gene: TRBJ1-5; clone size: NA; CDR3 protein: CASSPDRLYSNQPQHF; CDR3 DNA: TGTGCCAGCAGCCCGGACAGGCTTTATAGCAATCAGCCCCAGCATTTT
V gene: TRBV2; D gene: NA; J gene: TRBJ2-7; clone size: NA; CDR3 protein: CASSRDRSYEQYF; CDR3 DNA: TGTGCCAGCAGTCGAGACAGATCCTACGAGCAGTACTTC
V gene: TRBV19; D gene: TRBD2; J gene: TRBJ2-1; clone size: NA; CDR3 protein: CASSRTSGGLSSYNEQFF; CDR3 DNA: TGTGCCAGTAGTAGGACTAGCGGGGGGCTAAGCTCGTACAATGAGCAGTTCTTC
V gene: TRBV10-3; D gene: TRBD1; J gene: TRBJ2-7; clone size: NA; CDR3 protein: CAITLDREGEQYF; CDR3 DNA: TGTGCCATCACCCTGGACAGGGAAGGCGAGCAGTACTTC
V gene: TRBV7-2; D gene: TRBD2; J gene: TRBJ2-1; clone size: NA; CDR3 protein: CASSLGGTSIYNEQFF; CDR3 DNA: TGTGCCAGCAGCTTAGGGGGGACTAGCATATACAATGAGCAGTTCTTC
V gene: TRBV19; D gene: NA; J gene: TRBJ1-1; clone size: NA; CDR3 protein: CASSSGHLNTEAFF; CDR3 DNA: TGTGCCAGTAGTTCAGGACACCTGAACACTGAAGCTTTCTTT
V gene: TRBV9; D gene: TRBD1; J gene: TRBJ1-6; clone size: few; CDR3 protein: CASSSRQGENSPLHF; CDR3 DNA: TGTGCCAGCAGCTCCCGACAGGGCGAGAATTCACCCCTCCACTTT
V gene: TRBV4-2; D gene: TRBD1; J gene: TRBJ2-5; clone size: NA; CDR3 protein: CASSRRDRGEETQYF; CDR3 DNA: TGTGCCAGCAGCCGCCGGGACAGGGGGGAGGAGACCCAGTACTTC
V gene: TRBV18; D gene: TRBD1; J gene: TRBJ1-6; clone size: NA; CDR3 protein: CASSPRQQGALSPLHF; CDR3 DNA: TGTGCCAGCTCACCAAGGCAACAGGGGGCTCTGTCACCCCTCCACTTT
V gene: TRBV5-1; D gene: TRBD1; J gene: TRBJ2-3; clone size: NA; CDR3 protein: CASSLPGTGEGDTQYF; CDR3 DNA: TGCGCCAGCAGCCTACCCGGGACAGGGGAAGGAGATACGCAGTATTTT
V gene: TRBV29-1; D gene: TRBD1; J gene: TRBJ2-2; clone size: NA; CDR3 protein: CSVLKSGGQGAPTGELFF; CDR3 DNA: TGCAGCGTCCTAAAAAGTGGGGGACAGGGGGCCCCCACCGGGGAGCTGTTTTTT